The 26 T cell receptor beta chains listed next were all sequenced from one sample in a study of T-cell memory formation after mild COVID-19. TCRdb reprocessed the 5' RACE reads with MiXCR, giving one entry per CDR3 protein. There are 250,000 to 350,000 distinct CDR3 sequences in the sample; 13% to 15% occur only once, and approximately 22% lies in the top ten. Material for sequencing was PBMCs or a T cell subset sorted from them (not recorded which). The receptors come from a man aged 18 to 30 who had mild COVID-19 (a few samples of this study predate the infection). Cell type and time point are not known.

J is TRBJ1-1 and V is TRBV6-5; TRBD1 is a possible D gene (5 bases). The CDR3 spans 15 residues. The germline CDR1 and CDR2 sequences are MNHEY and SVGAGI. Trimming stripped 0 bases from V and 2 bases from J, with 10 bases between. CDR3 sequence (DNA): TGTGCCAGCAGTTACTCGAGAGGGGAAAACACTGAAGCTTTCTTT. Residues: CASSYSRGENTEAFF.

About this clonotype itself: Germline and junction disagree at one end, which may indicate a read error. This rearrangement joins TRBV4-3 to TRBJ2-3, with 10 nucleotides matching TRBD2. This CDR3 spans 19 amino acids. Germline V gene lookup returns CDR1 LGHNA and CDR2 YSLEER. Here the CDR3 reads CASSEEVLGLAEGADTQYF. CDR3 sequence (DNA): TGCGCCAGCAGCGAAGAAGTTTTAGGACTAGCGGAAGGAGCAGATACGCAGTATTTT.

This clonotype appeared a few times. V is TRBV7-2 and J is TRBJ2-3; a weak D match, TRBD1 (5 bases). There are 14 residues in the CDR3. Germline V CDR1 and CDR2: SGHTA, FQGNSA. Between the trimmed V and J ends, which lost 8 bases and 7 bases, there was a span of 19 bases. The chain's CDR3 is CASGQGSEINTQYF. For the CDR3, the DNA is TGTGCCAGCGGTCAGGGATCAGAGATTAATACGCAGTATTTT.

This clonotype was seen more than once but under ten times. The chain employs TRBV7-2 and TRBJ2-7; TRBD1 agrees at 8 bases. The CDR3 runs to 15 residues. V lost 1 base, J lost 7 bases, and 9 bases stayed unmatched. Germline CDR1 is SGHTA and CDR2 is FQGNSA. DNA for the CDR3: TGTGCCAGCAGCTTAGAAAGCCAGGGGGCCCAGGAGCAGTACGTC. As protein: CASSLESQGAQEQYV.

This clonotype was recorded at least ten times. The chain combines TRBV5-6 with TRBJ2-7; D is unclear. CDR1 is SGHDT and CDR2 is YYEEEE in the germline V gene. This CDR3 spans 12 amino acids. Trimming removed 0 bases at V and 2 bases at J, with 3 bases between. CDR3 bases: TGTGCCAGCAGCTTGGGGACCTACGAGCAGTACGTC. Translation gives CASSLGTYEQYV.

This clonotype came up many times. The rearrangement uses TRBV6-5 and TRBJ2-7; TRBD1 might be the D (6 bases). This CDR3 region has 14 residues. Per germline, CDR1 MNHEY and CDR2 SVGAGI. The V and J ends lost 8 bases and 6 bases respectively, with 20 bases between them. CDR3 bases: TGTGCCAGCGGGTTTAGTGGGGAAGGGGGCGAGCAGTACTTC. Protein sequence: CASGFSGEGGEQYF.

This chain's CDR3 is CASSLFSGNTEAFF. CDR3 DNA: TGTGCCAGCAGCTTATTTAGTGGGAACACTGAAGCTTTCTTT. This rearrangement joins TRBV7-8 to TRBJ1-1; D is unresolved. V lost 2 bases, J lost 1 base, and 8 bases lay in between. Germline CDR1 is SGHVS and CDR2 is FQNEAQ. This CDR3 has 14 residues.

The CDR3 nucleotides read TGTGCCAGCAGCCAAGGCTGGGATAATGAGCAGTTCTTC. Protein: CASSQGWDNEQFF. This chain uses TRBV3-1 with TRBJ2-1; no definite D call. Germline lookup yields CDR1 LGHDT and CDR2 YNNKEL (reference sequence). The V and J ends lost 1 base and 7 bases respectively, with 8 bases between them. This CDR3 contains 13 residues.

This rearrangement joins TRBV6-6 to TRBJ1-1; D is ambiguous. The V gene's germline CDR1 is MNHNY and CDR2 SVGAGI (reference sequence). The CDR3 runs to 14 residues. V lost 4 bases, J lost 3 bases, and 12 bases lay in between. CDR3 nucleotide sequence: TGTGCCAGCAGTTTCCAGGCTAGCGACACTGAAGCTTTCTTT. Amino acids: CASSFQASDTEAFF.

V gene TRBV6-5 combines with J gene TRBJ1-1; TRBD1 matches at 7 bases. This CDR3 is 12 amino acids long. J lost 9 bases, V lost 2 bases, and 3 bases had no gene match. In germline, CDR1 is MNHEY, CDR2 SVGAGI. The CDR3 coding sequence is TGTGCCAGCAGTTACGACAGGGTAAAAGCTTTCTTT. This codes for CASSYDRVKAFF.

This clonotype turned up a few times. The rearrangement links TRBV4-1 to TRBJ2-5; 8 positions match TRBD2. This CDR3 spans 14 amino acids. Germline V lookup: CDR1 MGHRA, CDR2 YSYEKL. J gave up 4 bases and V 3 bases, and 4 bases lay outside the gene matches. CDR3 DNA: TGCGCCAGCAGCCAGTCCGCGGGGGGAGAGACCCAGTACTTC. Translating gives CASSQSAGGETQYF.

This clonotype has a handful of counts. The rearrangement links TRBV30 to TRBJ1-1; D is unresolved. Germline V lookup: CDR1 GTSNPN, CDR2 SVGIG (reference sequence). The CDR3 has 11 amino acids. The germline V and J ends were trimmed by 2 bases and 8 bases, with 9 bases remaining between them. Here the CDR3 DNA reads TGTGCCTGGAGTACCCCAGTAGAAGCTTTCTTT. This encodes CAWSTPVEAFF.

This clonotype was detected only a few times. The gene calls are TRBV6-5 and TRBJ2-3, with 9 bases aligning to TRBD2. Germline V CDR1 and CDR2: MNHEY, SVGAGI. The ends lost 0 bases at V and 0 bases at J; junction bases unmatched: 13. The CDR3 runs to 20 residues. CDR3 DNA sequence: TGTGCCAGCAGTTACTCGATGATAGGTAGCGGGGGACTAAGCACAGATACGCAGTATTTT. Its translation: CASSYSMIGSGGLSTDTQYF.

This clonotype was counted at least ten times. The chain's CDR3 is CASSPGPTGELFF. In nucleotides, the CDR3 is TGCGCCAGCAGCCCCGGGCCTACCGGGGAGCTGTTTTTT. The V gene is TRBV5-1, the J gene TRBJ2-2; D gene unclear. The germline CDR1 and CDR2 sequences are SGHRS and YFSETQ. This CDR3 has 13 amino acids. Trimming removed 4 bases from V and 5 bases from J, with 9 bases in between. Combining the CDR3 with reference TRBV5-1 and TRBJ2-2 gives the whole variable domain KAGVTQTPRYLIKTRGQQVTLSCSPISGHRSVSWYQQTPGQGLQFLFEYFSETQRNKGNFPGRFSGRQFSNSRSEMNVSTLELGDSALYLCASSPGPTGELFFGEGSRLTVL.

This clonotype was counted between two and nine times. This chain links TRBV5-1 with TRBJ1-2; 8 bases fit TRBD1. The CDR3 loop spans 15 amino acids. Looked up from germline, CDR1 is SGHRS and CDR2 is YFSETQ. V lost 0 bases to trimming and J lost 7 bases; unmatched junction nucleotides: 8. The CDR3 sequence is CASSLGLGTGGGYTF. The CDR3 bases are TGCGCCAGCAGCTTGGGTCTGGGGACAGGAGGTGGCTACACCTTC.

This clonotype was seen only a few times. The rearrangement joins TRBV7-2 to TRBJ1-2, with TRBD1 matching over 8 bases. This CDR3 spans 16 amino acids. Germline V gene data show CDR1 as SGHTA and CDR2 as FQGNSA. Trimming took 5 bases from V and 0 from J; bases not matched to a gene: 8. CDR3 sequence (DNA): TGTGCCAGCAGCCTTCGGACAGGGCCCCCTAACTATGGCTACACCTTC. Amino acids: CASSLRTGPPNYGYTF. Based on the CDR3 plus reference TRBV7-2 and TRBJ1-2, the full variable domain is GAGVSQSPSNKVTEKGKDVELRCDPISGHTALYWYRQSLGQGLEFLIYFQGNSAPDKSGLPSDRFSAERTGGSVSTLTIQRTQQEDSAVYLCASSLRTGPPNYGYTFGSGTRLTVV.

This clonotype was observed a handful of times. V is TRBV7-9 and J is TRBJ2-1; TRBD2 aligns across 9 bases. The CDR3 is 15 amino acids. Trimming at V came to 3 bases and at J to 4 bases, leaving 4 bases not matched to a gene. CDR1 and CDR2 (germline): SEHNR, FQNEAQ (reference sequence). The CDR3 DNA follows: TGTGCCAGCAGCTTCGTAGCGGGAGCATACAATGAGCAGTTCTTC. Amino acids: CASSFVAGAYNEQFF.

This clonotype appeared a few times. This sequence joins TRBV7-9 and TRBJ2-1; D remains ambiguous. This CDR3 comprises 15 residues. The V gene's germline CDR1 is SEHNR and CDR2 FQNEAQ (reference sequence). V lost 5 bases and J 6 bases, leaving 17 bases between the germline ends. The CDR3 spells CASSPPGSTINEQFF. In nucleotides, the CDR3 is TGTGCCAGCAGCCCGCCGGGCTCCACTATCAATGAGCAGTTCTTC.

The gene calls are TRBV7-9 and TRBJ2-5; D is ambiguous. CDR3 size: 12 residues. CDR1 and CDR2 (germline): SEHNR, FQNEAQ (reference sequence). V was cut by 5 bases and J by 1 base, with 5 bases left in between. This CDR3 is CASSPIQETQYF. CDR3 in DNA: TGTGCCAGCAGCCCCATCCAAGAGACCCAGTACTTC.

There are a few counts of this clonotype. The gene calls are TRBV29-1 and TRBJ2-3; D is uncertain. Germline V lookup: CDR1 SQVTM, CDR2 ANQGSEA. This CDR3 comprises 13 residues. V was clipped by 1 base and J by 3 bases, with 8 bases between them. Here the CDR3 DNA reads TGCAGCGTTGAAGCTTCCGGGACAGATACGCAGTATTTT. Translation: CSVEASGTDTQYF.

The chain joins TRBV4-1 to TRBJ1-4, with 7 bases that match TRBD1. The CDR3 contains 17 residues. J lost 0 bases, V lost 7 bases, and 11 bases had no gene match. Germline CDR1 reads MGHRA; CDR2 reads YSYEKL. CDR3 DNA sequence: TGCGCCAGCACCGCGCCGGGGGGGACAGCAACTAATGAAAAACTGTTTTTT. As protein: CASTAPGGTATNEKLFF.

The chain employs TRBV28 and TRBJ2-3; 8 nucleotides agree with TRBD1. Germline V gene sequence: CDR1 MDHEN, CDR2 SYDVKM. V gave up 4 bases and J gave up 1 base; unmatched junction bases: 4. The CDR3 is made up of 15 amino acids. The CDR3 nucleotides are TGTGCCAGCAGTTCCTCGGGACAGGGCACAGATACGCAGTATTTT. Protein sequence: CASSSSGQGTDTQYF.

This clonotype was picked up a small number of times. The V call is TRBV9, the J call TRBJ2-7, with D possibly TRBD1 on 5 matching bases. Germline assignment: CDR1 SGDLS and CDR2 YYNGEE. V was cut by 2 bases and J by 3 bases, with 18 bases left in between. The length of the CDR3 is 16 residues. In nucleotides, the CDR3 is TGTGCCAGCAGCGTTCTCCCCGCGGTGGGGCTCTACGAGCAGTACTTC. This sequence encodes CASSVLPAVGLYEQYF. The whole variable domain, filled in from reference TRBV9 and TRBJ2-7, reads DSGVTQTPKHLITATGQRVTLRCSPRSGDLSVYWYQQSLDQGLQFLIQYYNGEERAKGNILERFSAQQFPDLHSELNLSSLELGDSALYFCASSVLPAVGLYEQYFGPGTRLTVT.

This clonotype was counted ten times or more. This chain connects TRBV6-6 to TRBJ1-4, with 9 bases identical to TRBD1. V trimming: 2 bases; J trimming: 8 bases; junction bases outside the gene matches: 0. This CDR3 region has 13 residues. Per the germline V gene, CDR1 is MNHNY and CDR2 is SVGAGI (reference sequence). CDR3 sequence: CASSYGTGEKLFF. In nucleotides, the CDR3 is TGTGCCAGCAGTTACGGGACAGGGGAAAAACTGTTTTTT.

This clonotype was counted a few times. The V gene is TRBV3-1, the J gene TRBJ1-1; no clear D gene. The CDR3 has 12 amino acids. Germline V gene data show CDR1 as LGHDT and CDR2 as YNNKEL (reference sequence). V was pared by 4 bases and J by 9 bases, with 12 bases between. This chain's CDR3 is CASSLERSKAFF. The DNA for the CDR3 is TGTGCCAGCAGCCTCGAACGCAGCAAAGCTTTCTTT. The full variable domain, completed using reference TRBV3-1 and TRBJ1-1, is DTAVSQTPKYLVTQMGNDKSIKCEQNLGHDTMYWYKQDSKKFLKIMFSYNNKELIINETVPNRFSPKSPDKAHLNLHINSLELGDSAVYFCASSLERSKAFFGQGTRLTVV.

This clonotype was counted only a few times. The J gene is TRBJ1-1, the V gene TRBV5-4; maybe TRBD1 (6 bases). Trimming took 1 base from V and 4 from J, leaving 11 bases between them. Germline CDR1 reads SGHNT; CDR2 reads YYREEE (reference sequence). This CDR3 has 14 amino acids. DNA for the CDR3: TGTGCCAGCAGCTTGCAGGGGAGCGGCACTGAAGCTTTCTTT. Translated, it gives CASSLQGSGTEAFF. Using reference TRBV5-4 and TRBJ1-1 for the parts outside the CDR3, the full variable domain is ETGVTQSPTHLIKTRGQQVTLRCSSQSGHNTVSWYQQALGQGPQFIFQYYREEENGRGNFPPRFSGLQFPNYSSELNVNALELDDSALYLCASSLQGSGTEAFFGQGTRLTVV.